The subject of this entry is one T cell receptor (beta chain). Its antigen remains unknown. This sample was included in a study of blood T cells in healthy people across ages. For the second PCR, which ran for roughly 7 to 11 cycles, a sample-barcoded 5' primer and a J-beta primer mix were used. CDR3-containing paired-end reads numbered at least 2.5 million in each sample. TCRdb passed the 5' RACE reads through MiXCR, listing each CDR3 protein once. Of around 1,000,000 distinct CDR3 sequences detected, roughly 24% appear once; the ten largest clones hold around 0.75%. General study results and limits: Strong correlation was found linking TCR beta diversity to naive T cell percentage. Long-lived donors exceeded aged donors in naive CD4+ cells and diversity.

CDR1 is SGDLS and CDR2 is YYNGEE in the germline V gene. The CDR3 contains 18 residues. These data also featured in a second study, about T cells of mothers and their children. From that report: Sequencing returned over 8 million TCR beta CDR3 reads per mother and roughly 3.1 million per child.

The sequence derives from a girl aged 2 to 9 in good health. Source material: blood. V is TRBV9 and J is TRBJ2-5, with TRBD2 matching 12 bases. The assigned J gene may be wrong: the sequence end matches TRBJ2-7 better. The CDR3 sequence is CASSKGSSGGALSYEQYF. The CDR3 DNA reads as TGTGCCAGCAGCAAAGGCTCTAGCGGGGGGGCCCTGTCCTACGAGCAGTACTTC.